One sample yielded the 12 T cell receptor beta chains listed below, sequenced in a study of siplizumab effects on memory and regulatory T cells. TCRdb's copy holds only in-frame clones and misses some; the assay was immunoSEQ multiplex PCR. The sample holds approximately 94,000 clones, 93% seen once. The sample consisted of CD8+ T cells sorted from blood. The source of these receptors is a human donor in good health.

Written as DNA, the CDR3 is TGCAGTGCTGGGGTAGCGTACGAGCAGTACTTC. It yields the protein CSAGVAYEQYF. The V call is TRBV20-1, the J call TRBJ2-7, with a weak D call TRBD2 (5 bases). CDR3 length: 11 amino acids. The V gene's germline CDR1 is DFQATT and CDR2 SNEGSKA (reference sequence). V was trimmed by 5 bases and J by 4 bases, leaving 9 bases between them.

This sequence joins TRBV15 and TRBJ2-3; D is tentatively TRBD1 or TRBD2 (5 bases each). V dropped 0 bases and J dropped 0 bases, with 13 bases sitting between them. The CDR3 spans 17 residues. The germline CDR1 and CDR2 sequences are LNHNV and YYDKDF (reference sequence). CDR3 sequence reads: CATSREGTVSSTDTQYF. DNA for the CDR3: TGTGCCACCAGCAGAGAGGGGACGGTTTCTAGCACAGATACGCAGTATTTT.

The chain has TRBV5-1 and TRBJ2-7; D might be TRBD1 (5 bases). The CDR3 consists of 12 residues. Trimming removed 2 bases from V and 3 bases from J, with 6 bases in between. From germline, CDR1 is SGHRS and CDR2 YFSETQ. DNA of the CDR3: TGCGCCAGCAGCTTTCAGGGCTACGAGCAGTACTTC. Its translation: CASSFQGYEQYF. Filled out from reference TRBV5-1 and TRBJ2-7, the complete variable domain reads KAGVTQTPRYLIKTRGQQVTLSCSPISGHRSVSWYQQTPGQGLQFLFEYFSETQRNKGNFPGRFSGRQFSNSRSEMNVSTLELGDSALYLCASSFQGYEQYFGPGTRLTVT.

This clone was observed a handful of times. V and J are TRBV9 and TRBJ1-1; no clear D gene. This CDR3 is built from 14 residues. Germline CDR1 SGDLS, CDR2 YYNGEE. Trimming shortened V by 0 bases and J by 4 bases, and 10 bases separated the two germline ends. The CDR3 sequence is CASSVVGVGTEAFF. The CDR3, as DNA: TGTGCCAGCAGCGTAGTTGGAGTGGGCACTGAAGCTTTCTTT.

The rearrangement joins TRBV6-5 to TRBJ2-1, with D unresolved. Germline V gives CDR1 MNHEY, CDR2 SVGAGI. V was clipped by 6 bases and J by 5 bases, with 11 bases between them. The length of the CDR3 is 13 residues. The CDR3 sequence is CASSLPGHNEQFF. The CDR3 DNA reads as TGTGCCAGCAGCCTCCCCGGCCACAATGAGCAGTTCTTC.

The rearrangement links TRBV7-9 to TRBJ2-3; unclear D gene. V gave up 5 bases and J gave up 4 bases, with 10 bases separating them. Germline CDR1 and CDR2: SEHNR and FQNEAQ (reference sequence). The CDR3 totals 13 residues. The CDR3 reads CASSRFGADTQYF. As DNA, the CDR3 is TGTGCCAGCAGCAGATTTGGGGCAGATACGCAGTATTTT.

The gene calls are TRBV15 and TRBJ2-7, with unresolved D. The germline V gene encodes CDR1 LNHNV and CDR2 YYDKDF (reference sequence). V gave up 8 bases and J gave up 3 bases, with 14 bases separating them. The CDR3 spans 13 residues. The CDR3 loop is CATSDSRLYEQYF. CDR3 nucleotide sequence: TGTGCCACCTCAGATTCGAGACTCTACGAGCAGTACTTC.

This clone was observed a handful of times. The gene calls are TRBV7-3 and TRBJ2-3; 9 nucleotides line up with TRBD2. This CDR3 contains 21 residues. V lost 0 bases, J lost 3 bases, and 19 bases stayed unmatched. Germline V gives CDR1 SGHTA, CDR2 FQGTGA. The CDR3 protein is CASSLTAGLAFRGRVTDTQYF. CDR3 DNA sequence: TGTGCCAGCAGCTTAACGGCGGGACTAGCCTTCCGCGGGAGGGTGACAGATACGCAGTATTTT.

The genes are TRBV5-8 and TRBJ2-2, with D unresolved. Germline-derived CDR1 and CDR2 are SGHTS and YDEGEE. Trimming removed 2 bases from V and 3 bases from J, with 8 bases in between. The CDR3 has 14 amino acids. This chain's CDR3 is CASSLPTDTGELFF. CDR3 DNA sequence: TGTGCCAGCAGCTTACCCACTGACACCGGGGAGCTGTTTTTT.

As to this clone: One end of the junction fails to match germline, which may point to a read error. This chain connects TRBV7-9 to TRBJ2-7; 7 bases fit TRBD1. The germline V gene has CDR1 SEHNR and CDR2 FQNEAQ (reference sequence). This CDR3 has 12 residues. This chain's CDR3 is CASSLGPDRVNF. In DNA, the CDR3 is TGTGCCAGCAGCTTAGGTCCCGACAGGGTGAACTTC.

J is TRBJ1-1 and V is TRBV5-1; D unresolved. There are 17 residues in the CDR3. With 0 bases removed from V and 2 bases from J, the gap between germline ends came to 17 bases. Germline lookup yields CDR1 SGHRS and CDR2 YFSETQ. CDR3 loop: CASSLAVGVGRNTEAFF. Here the CDR3 DNA reads TGCGCCAGCAGCTTGGCCGTCGGGGTGGGTCGAAACACTGAAGCTTTCTTT.

V and J are TRBV29-1 and TRBJ2-3, with TRBD2 matching 11 bases. Germline-derived CDR1 and CDR2 are SQVTM and ANQGSEA. Germline trimming cut 2 bases from V and 2 bases from J; bases unmatched to any gene: 9. The CDR3 runs to 17 residues. The CDR3 sequence is CSVEIRLAGMVTDTQYF. The CDR3 DNA sequence: TGCAGCGTTGAAATAAGACTAGCGGGGATGGTCACAGATACGCAGTATTTT.